The 26 T cell receptor beta chains listed next were all sequenced from one sample in a study of T cell responses to AZD1222 COVID-19 vaccine. Only in-frame clones appear in the TCRdb table, and some are missing; sequencing was by immunoSEQ multiplex PCR. Of about 170,000 clones listed, approximately 90% are singletons. This material consisted of peripheral blood, taken 28 days after the second AZD1222 dose. The source of these receptors is an adult who received the AZD1222 COVID-19 vaccine.

CDR3 region: CASSLGGSETQYF. The CDR3 nucleotides are TGCGCCAGCAGCTTGGGGGGGTCAGAGACCCAGTACTTC. This chain connects TRBV5-1 to TRBJ2-5; D possibly uses TRBD1 or TRBD2 (5 bases each). This CDR3 is built from 13 residues. Germline V gene data show CDR1 as SGHRS and CDR2 as YFSETQ. The V gene lost 0 bases and the J gene lost 4 bases, with 7 bases spanning the gap.

The chain has TRBV2 and TRBJ2-5, with 7 bases fitting TRBD2. Germline CDR1 and CDR2: SNHLY and FYNNEI. The CDR3 is 16 residues long. V lost 6 bases, J lost 5 bases, and 15 bases stayed unmatched. As DNA, the CDR3 is TGTGCCAGCAGACCAGGCCGGGGACTAAGGTTGGAGACCCAGTACTTC. It codes for CASRPGRGLRLETQYF.

This clone showed up just once. This sequence joins TRBV5-4 and TRBJ1-5; D is undetermined. Germline V CDR1 and CDR2: SGHNT, YYREEE (reference sequence). The CDR3 spans 14 residues. Trimming removed 0 bases from V and 0 bases from J, with 4 bases in between. Here the CDR3 DNA reads TGTGCCAGCAGCTTGGCCGGTAGCAATCAGCCCCAGCATTTT. Translation gives CASSLAGSNQPQHF.

J is TRBJ1-2 and V is TRBV6-2 or TRBV6-3, with TRBD1 as a possible D gene (5 bases). In germline, CDR1 is MNHEY, CDR2 SVGEGT. The CDR3 runs to 13 residues. V was trimmed by 3 bases and J by 2 bases, leaving 7 bases between them. Here the CDR3 DNA reads TGTGCCAGCAGTTATTACAGGAACTATGGCTACACCTTC. Translated, it gives CASSYYRNYGYTF.

This rearrangement joins TRBV6-5 to TRBJ1-2; no definite D call. From germline, CDR1 is MNHEY and CDR2 SVGAGI. Between the trimmed V and J ends, which lost 0 bases and 3 bases, there was a span of 5 bases. The CDR3 covers 13 residues. DNA for the CDR3: TGTGCCAGCAGTTACTCTCCCTACTATGGCTACACCTTC. It yields the protein CASSYSPYYGYTF.

The V and J genes are TRBV7-8 and TRBJ1-3, with D hard to call. Germline CDR1 and CDR2: SGHVS and FQNEAQ. The CDR3 is 14 amino acids. V was trimmed by 2 bases and J by 0 bases, leaving 5 bases between them. The CDR3 bases are TGTGCCAGCAGCTTACAGAGCTCTGGAAACACCATATATTTT. Protein product: CASSLQSSGNTIYF.

The J gene is TRBJ2-7, the V gene TRBV11-2, with D maybe TRBD1 (5 bases). Germline V gene data show CDR1 as SGHAT and CDR2 as FQNNGV. This CDR3 contains 14 residues. V lost 8 bases, J lost 0 bases, and 14 bases lay in between. The CDR3 DNA follows: TGTGCCAGCCGCGCAGGGTTTCGCTCCTACGAGCAGTACTTC. It specifies CASRAGFRSYEQYF. Using reference TRBV11-2 and TRBJ2-7 for the parts outside the CDR3, the full variable domain is EAGVAQSPRYKIIEKRQSVAFWCNPISGHATLYWYQQILGQGPKLLIQFQNNGVVDDSQLPKDRFSAERLKGVDSTLKIQPAKLEDSAVYLCASRAGFRSYEQYFGPGTRLTVT.

The chain combines TRBV7-9 with TRBJ1-1; D not resolved. Trimming took 8 bases from V and 1 from J, leaving 11 bases between them. Germline CDR1 reads SEHNR; CDR2 reads FQNEAQ (reference sequence). The CDR3 is 13 residues long. Here the CDR3 reads CASSQQTNTEAFF. The CDR3 nucleotides read TGTGCCAGCTCACAGCAGACGAACACTGAAGCTTTCTTT.

This rearrangement joins TRBV7-2 to TRBJ1-2; unclear D gene. The germline V gene encodes CDR1 SGHTA and CDR2 FQGNSA. CDR3 length: 14 residues. The V and J ends lost 2 bases and 0 bases respectively, with 7 bases between them. Here the CDR3 reads CASSLSSTNYGYTF. CDR3 nucleotide sequence: TGTGCCAGCAGCTTATCCAGCACTAACTATGGCTACACCTTC.

In this sample, this clone turned up a few times. This rearrangement joins TRBV5-6 to TRBJ2-1; 9 bases align to TRBD1. The junction had 6 bases not matched to a gene; V was cut back by 4 bases and J by 4 bases. The CDR3 contains 15 residues. Germline CDR1 and CDR2: SGHDT and YYEEEE. CDR3 DNA sequence: TGTGCCAGCAGCGCCGGGACAGGGTTATACAATGAGCAGTTCTTC. This gives the protein CASSAGTGLYNEQFF. Based on the CDR3 plus reference TRBV5-6 and TRBJ2-1, the full variable domain is DAGVTQSPTHLIKTRGQQVTLRCSPKSGHDTVSWYQQALGQGPQFIFQYYEEEERQRGNFPDRFSGHQFPNYSSELNVNALLLGDSALYLCASSAGTGLYNEQFFGPGTRLTVL.

This clone occurred once. The chain is built from TRBV28 and TRBJ1-2; no firm D call. Trimming pared 5 bases from V and 1 base from J, leaving 20 bases between. This CDR3 comprises 17 residues. Per germline, CDR1 MDHEN and CDR2 SYDVKM. The CDR3 bases are TGTGCCAGCAGTCGCGCGGTGACGGGGATAGGTAACTATGGCTACACCTTC. Its protein is CASSRAVTGIGNYGYTF.

The V gene is TRBV7-2, the J gene TRBJ1-4; 8 bases line up with TRBD1. The CDR3 consists of 13 residues. V lost 5 bases, J lost 7 bases, and 3 bases stayed unmatched. The germline V gene has CDR1 SGHTA and CDR2 FQGNSA. CDR3 coding DNA: TGTGCCAGCAGCGCCGACAGGGGTGAAAAACTGTTTTTT. Encoded protein: CASSADRGEKLFF.

In its sample, this clone was seen once. The chain recombines TRBV27 with TRBJ2-7; 9 bases agree with TRBD2. In germline, CDR1 is MNHEY, CDR2 SMNVEV (reference sequence). The junction had 3 bases not matched to a gene; V was cut back by 3 bases and J by 3 bases. This CDR3 is built from 14 residues. The CDR3 is CASSFSGGFYEQYF. DNA for the CDR3: TGTGCCAGCAGTTTTAGCGGGGGCTTCTACGAGCAGTACTTC.

The V and J genes are TRBV12-3 or TRBV12-4 and TRBJ1-3; D remains unclear. This CDR3 has 12 residues. V lost 3 bases and J 6 bases, leaving 6 bases between the germline ends. The CDR3 region has the DNA TGTGCCAGCAGTTTTTTTCAAAACACCATATATTTT. Protein product: CASSFFQNTIYF.

The gene calls are TRBV5-4 and TRBJ2-7; 7 bases are shared with TRBD1. J was trimmed by 1 base and V by 5 bases; bases with no gene match: 9. From germline, CDR1 is SGHNT and CDR2 YYREEE (reference sequence). The CDR3 runs to 15 residues. Here the CDR3 reads CASSSPTGKSYEQYF. The CDR3, as DNA: TGTGCCAGCAGTTCCCCGACAGGGAAATCCTACGAGCAGTACTTC.

The rearrangement links TRBV19 to TRBJ1-5; a weak D match, TRBD1 (6 bases). This CDR3 region has 14 residues. Between the trimmed V and J ends, which lost 3 bases and 1 base, there was a span of 7 bases. The germline CDR1 and CDR2 sequences are LNHDA and SQIVND (reference sequence). The CDR3 region is CASSIQGSNQPQHF. In DNA, the CDR3 is TGTGCCAGTAGTATTCAGGGGAGCAATCAGCCCCAGCATTTT.

The J gene is TRBJ2-2, the V gene TRBV19; possibly TRBD2 for D (5 bases). The germline V gene has CDR1 LNHDA and CDR2 SQIVND (reference sequence). V was trimmed by 1 base and J by 8 bases, leaving 5 bases between them. CDR3 length equals 12 residues. The CDR3 DNA reads as TGTGCCAGTAGTATAGGGACTGGGGAGCTGTTTTTT. It specifies CASSIGTGELFF. Drawing the rest from reference TRBV19 and TRBJ2-2, the complete variable domain is DGGITQSPKYLFRKEGQNVTLSCEQNLNHDAMYWYRQDPGQGLRLIYYSQIVNDFQKGDIAEGYSVSREKKESFPLTVTSAQKNPTAFYLCASSIGTGELFFGEGSRLTVL.

The chain carries TRBV6-2 or TRBV6-3 and TRBJ2-7; 9 bases match TRBD2. The CDR3 sequence is 16 residues long. Looked up from germline, CDR1 is MNHEY and CDR2 is SVGEGT. J lost 7 bases, V lost 2 bases, and 12 bases had no gene match. CDR3 region: CASSYPLRGGREEQYF. CDR3 DNA: TGTGCCAGCAGTTACCCCCTGCGGGGGGGCCGAGAAGAGCAGTACTTC.

The chain has TRBV7-9 and TRBJ1-1; D may be TRBD1 (5 bases). This CDR3 has 15 residues. V was shortened by 5 bases and J by 4 bases, with 17 bases between the two germline ends. The germline V gene has CDR1 SEHNR and CDR2 FQNEAQ (reference sequence). The CDR3 bases are TGTGCCAGCAGCCCGACAGTAGGCCTGGGCACTGAAGCTTTCTTT. This translates into CASSPTVGLGTEAFF.

The chain joins TRBV18 to TRBJ2-3, with a possible D match to TRBD1 (5 bases). The CDR3 runs 14 residues. Between the trimmed V and J ends, which lost 0 bases and 8 bases, there was a span of 12 bases. Germline V gene data show CDR1 as KGHSH and CDR2 as LQKENI. CDR3 DNA sequence: TGTGCCAGCTCACCACCCCAGGGAAGGGGTACGCAGTATTTT. This sequence encodes CASSPPQGRGTQYF.

The V call is TRBV29-1, the J call TRBJ1-1; 8 positions match TRBD1. The V gene end was trimmed by 6 bases and the J gene end by 8 bases; junction bases not matched to a gene: 5. CDR1 SQVTM and CDR2 ANQGSEA come from the germline V gene. The CDR3 length is 11 residues. The CDR3 loop is CSVDRDREAFF. In nucleotides, the CDR3 is TGCAGCGTGGACCGGGACAGGGAAGCTTTCTTT.

The chain has TRBV7-6 and TRBJ2-3; D uncertain. The ends were cut back, 0 bases at V and 1 base at J, with 5 bases in the middle. The V gene's germline CDR1 is SGHVS and CDR2 FNYEAQ. CDR3 length equals 14 residues. CDR3 in DNA: TGTGCCAGCAGCTTAGCCGGTCGCACAGATACGCAGTATTTT. As protein: CASSLAGRTDTQYF.

The J gene is TRBJ2-7, the V gene TRBV4-1, with 8 bases identical to TRBD2. The junction had 4 bases not matched to a gene; V was cut back by 2 bases and J by 4 bases. This CDR3 has 14 amino acids. Germline V gives CDR1 MGHRA, CDR2 YSYEKL. Written as DNA, the CDR3 is TGCGCCAGCAGCCAATATACTAGCGGATACGAGCAGTACTTC. Amino acids: CASSQYTSGYEQYF.

This clone was observed a single time. The rearrangement uses TRBV11-2 and TRBJ1-1; D is unclear. The V gene lost 2 bases and the J gene lost 0 bases, with 7 bases spanning the gap. Germline CDR1 reads SGHAT; CDR2 reads FQNNGV. The CDR3 totals 14 residues. CDR3 residues: CASSLQGMNTEAFF. Written as DNA, the CDR3 is TGTGCCAGCAGCTTACAAGGGATGAACACTGAAGCTTTCTTT.

The rearrangement uses TRBV9 and TRBJ1-4; D gene uncertain. V was clipped by 3 bases and J by 0 bases, with 12 bases between them. Germline assignment: CDR1 SGDLS and CDR2 YYNGEE. This CDR3 has 16 residues. CDR3 nucleotides: TGTGCCAGCAGCGACAGAGACGCACCAACTAATGAAAAACTGTTTTTT. This translates into CASSDRDAPTNEKLFF.

This rearrangement joins TRBV4-1 to TRBJ2-4, with 7 bases fitting TRBD1. With 5 bases clipped from V and 2 bases from J, the junction kept 9 bases outside the gene matches. CDR1 and CDR2 from the germline V gene are MGHRA and YSYEKL. This CDR3 comprises 16 residues. This CDR3 reads CASSVSRDSTKNIQYF. The CDR3 nucleotides read TGCGCCAGCAGCGTTTCCCGGGACAGCACCAAAAACATTCAGTACTTC.